These T cell receptor beta chains were read from a single sample in a study of T cell responses to AZD1222 COVID-19 vaccine. TCRdb keeps only in-frame clones here, not all; method: immunoSEQ multiplex PCR. The sample gives about 83,000 clones, about 84% of which show up once; about 8.7% is in the top ten. The specimen comprised peripheral blood, sampled on day 0 of AZD1222 vaccination. These receptors all stem from an adult in good health. The CDR3 runs from the conserved cysteine through the conserved F or W. The D gene is left open where the match is weak. Expanded clones get a size class; other rows say once, few or many, or leave the size out.

v_gene,j_gene,d_gene,abundance,CDR3aa,CDR3nt
TRBV7-2,TRBJ1-1,.,.,CASSLEIQRAFF,TGTGCCAGCAGCTTAGAGATCCAACGGGCTTTCTTT
TRBV5-1,TRBJ2-1,TRBD2,.,CASTPGPSGGSSDNEQFF,TGCGCCAGCACCCCGGGCCCTAGCGGGGGGTCCTCCGACAATGAGCAGTTCTTC
TRBV11-3,TRBJ2-1,TRBD1,.,CASSFGTGFNEQFF,TGTGCCAGCAGCTTCGGGACAGGGTTTAATGAGCAGTTCTTC
TRBV28,TRBJ1-3,.,.,CASSLDIPGPGNTIYF,TGTGCCAGCAGTCTGGACATTCCAGGGCCTGGAAACACCATATATTTT
TRBV12-2,TRBJ2-7,.,.,CASRLDPRGSDEQYF,TGTGCAAGTCGCTTAGACCCCAGGGGCAGCGACGAGCAGTACTTC
TRBV12-5,TRBJ2-2,TRBD2,.,CASGLTAGGANTGELFF,TGTGCTAGTGGTTTGACGGCGGGGGGCGCGAACACCGGGGAGCTGTTTTTT
TRBV29-1,TRBJ2-7,.,.,CSVEVIAPGRTSYEQYF,TGCAGCGTTGAAGTCATCGCCCCGGGACGGACGTCCTACGAGCAGTACTTC
TRBV3-1/TRBV3-2,TRBJ2-2,.,.,CASSQDLRAGELFF,TGTGCCAGCAGCCAAGACCTGAGGGCCGGGGAGCTGTTTTTT
TRBV25-1,TRBJ1-2,.,.,CASSELSGGYTF,TGTGCCAGCAGTGAACTCTCCGGAGGCTACACCTTC
TRBV3-1/TRBV3-2,TRBJ2-3,TRBD2,.,CASSQGLAGPTITDTQYF,TGTGCCAGCAGCCAGGGACTAGCGGGACCCACAATCACAGATACGCAGTATTTT
TRBV4-1,TRBJ2-5,TRBD2,once,CASSLRLAEVQETQYF,TGCGCCAGCAGCCTGAGACTAGCGGAGGTCCAAGAGACCCAGTACTTC
TRBV9,TRBJ1-1,.,.,CASSIGPNTEAFF,TGTGCCAGCAGCATAGGGCCGAACACTGAAGCTTTCTTT
TRBV7-2,TRBJ1-6,.,.,CASSLEGQGVSNSPLHF,TGTGCCAGCAGCTTAGAAGGACAAGGGGTTTCTAATTCACCCCTCCACTTT
TRBV5-4,TRBJ2-5,TRBD2,.,CASSSDSSGGQETQYF,TGTGCCAGCAGCTCGGACTCTAGCGGGGGACAAGAGACCCAGTACTTC
TRBV10-3,TRBJ1-3,.,.,CAISRQTSGNTIYF,TGTGCCATCAGTCGACAGACCTCTGGAAACACCATATATTTT
TRBV7-2,TRBJ2-1,TRBD2,.,CASSLGGSGGSNEQFF,TGTGCCAGCAGCTTGGGGGGCAGCGGGGGATCCAATGAGCAGTTCTTC
TRBV27,TRBJ2-1,TRBD2,.,CASSWTSGRAGYEQFF,TGTGCCAGCAGTTGGACTAGCGGGAGGGCCGGGTATGAGCAGTTCTTC
TRBV27,TRBJ1-5,.,few,CASSPSAGLFQPQHF,TGTGCCAGCAGTCCCTCCGCCGGACTATTTCAGCCCCAGCATTTT
TRBV6-5,TRBJ1-6,.,few,CASDDRRKSPLHF,TGTGCCAGCGATGACAGGAGAAAATCACCCCTCCACTTT
TRBV2,TRBJ1-4,TRBD1,.,CASSELTGTNEKLFF,TGTGCCAGCAGTGAACTGACAGGGACTAATGAAAAACTGTTTTTT
TRBV9,TRBJ1-5,.,once,CASSEEGGPQPQHF,TGTGCCAGCAGCGAGGAGGGGGGGCCGCAGCCCCAGCATTTT
TRBV18,TRBJ1-2,.,.,CASSPRTPGKGYTF,TGTGCCAGCTCACCTCGGACCCCCGGAAAAGGCTACACCTTC
TRBV19,TRBJ2-2,.,.,CASTPTRFSPRDTGELFF,TGTGCCAGTACCCCAACTAGATTCAGCCCCCGGGACACCGGGGAGCTGTTTTTT
TRBV5-1,TRBJ2-7,.,.,CASSLVRGISYEQYF,TGCGCCAGCAGCTTGGTGCGGGGAATTTCCTACGAGCAGTACTTC
TRBV6-2/TRBV6-3,TRBJ2-3,TRBD2,.,CASSYPTGGASDTQYF,TGTGCCAGCAGTTACCCCACGGGGGGGGCAAGTGATACGCAGTATTTT
TRBV5-5,TRBJ2-7,.,.,CASSFGGEDQHF,TGTGCCAGCAGCTTCGGCGGGGAGGACCAACACTTT
TRBV7-8,TRBJ1-3,.,.,CASSLVGGTGNTIYF,TGTGCCAGCAGCTTAGTGGGGGGAACTGGAAACACCATATATTTT
TRBV15,TRBJ2-3,.,.,CATSRVDTQYF,TGTGCCACCAGCAGAGTGGATACGCAGTATTTT
TRBV18,TRBJ2-7,.,.,CASSPGGPALDEQYF,TGTGCCAGCTCACCAGGAGGGCCTGCTTTGGACGAGCAGTACTTC
TRBV7-2,TRBJ2-6,.,.,CASSTNSGANVLTF,TGTGCCAGCAGCACGAACTCTGGGGCCAACGTCCTGACTTTC
TRBV19,TRBJ2-2,.,.,CASSPRTAMNTGELFF,TGTGCCAGTAGTCCTCGGACAGCTATGAACACCGGGGAGCTGTTTTTT
TRBV7-9,TRBJ1-3,.,few,CASSLVRLQKKNPGNTIYF,TGTGCCAGCAGCTTAGTCCGCCTCCAAAAGAAAAATCCTGGAAACACCATATATTTT
TRBV6-1,TRBJ2-5,.,few,CASSENWQETQYF,TGTGCCAGCAGTGAAAACTGGCAAGAGACCCAGTACTTC
TRBV28,TRBJ1-2,.,few,CASSLIPQGKIFYGYTF,TGTGCCAGCAGTTTAATCCCGCAGGGAAAGATTTTCTATGGCTACACCTTC
TRBV15,TRBJ2-7,.,.,CATSRDHGGAAEQYF,TGTGCCACCAGCAGAGACCACGGAGGGGCGGCAGAGCAGTACTTC
TRBV7-9,TRBJ1-4,TRBD1,once,CASREAGGDEKLFF,TGTGCCAGCAGGGAAGCAGGGGGGGATGAAAAACTGTTTTTT
TRBV3-1/TRBV3-2,TRBJ2-7,TRBD2,.,CASSQDSGGSYEQYF,TGTGCCAGCAGCCAAGATTCGGGGGGCTCCTACGAGCAGTACTTC
TRBV6-2/TRBV6-3,TRBJ1-5,TRBD1,.,CASSRQGVTGQGSTWGNQPQHF,TGTGCCAGCAGCCGCCAAGGGGTTACGGGACAGGGATCAACTTGGGGCAATCAGCCCCAGCATTTT
TRBV6-2/TRBV6-3,TRBJ1-1,TRBD1,.,CASSYLSGTGGTTNTEAFF,TGTGCCAGCAGTTACCTATCCGGGACAGGGGGTACTACGAACACTGAAGCTTTCTTT
TRBV10-3,TRBJ1-6,.,once,CAIRAQGSSYNSPLHF,TGTGCCATCAGGGCCCAGGGGAGCTCCTATAATTCACCCCTCCACTTT
TRBV4-2,TRBJ1-3,.,.,CASSQRSTAGSGGNTIYF,TGTGCCAGCAGCCAGAGGTCGACGGCAGGTTCAGGTGGAAACACCATATATTTT
TRBV5-1,TRBJ2-5,.,.,CASSRDWGQTQYF,TGCGCCAGCAGCCGGGATTGGGGCCAGACCCAGTACTTC
TRBV28,TRBJ1-5,TRBD1,.,CASSTQTTGYQPQHF,TGTGCCAGCAGCACACAGACGACAGGGTATCAGCCCCAGCATTTT
TRBV6-5,TRBJ1-4,.,.,CASSLQGNEKLFF,TGTGCCAGCAGTCTCCAGGGTAACGAAAAACTGTTTTTT
TRBV10-3,TRBJ2-3,TRBD1,few,CAISPGTGGTDTQYF,TGTGCCATCAGCCCTGGGACAGGGGGCACAGATACGCAGTATTTT
TRBV14,TRBJ2-1,.,once,CASSRHHGTSNEQFF,TGTGCCAGCAGCCGACATCATGGGACTTCCAATGAGCAGTTCTTC
TRBV4-3,TRBJ1-1,.,.,CASSQFWKPNTEAFF,TGCGCCAGCAGCCAATTTTGGAAACCTAACACTGAAGCTTTCTTT
TRBV7-2,TRBJ1-2,TRBD1,few,CASSSIRDTGGGYTF,TGTGCCAGCAGCTCAATTAGGGACACAGGGGGTGGCTACACCTTC
TRBV7-9,TRBJ2-3,.,.,CASSFRGQGVTQYF,TGTGCCAGCAGCTTCCGGGGGCAGGGTGTGACGCAGTATTTT
TRBV4-3,TRBJ2-3,.,.,CASSQDWGYKAKFIDTQYF,TGCGCCAGCAGCCAAGATTGGGGGTACAAGGCCAAATTTATAGATACGCAGTATTTT
TRBV4-1,TRBJ2-1,.,.,CASSQAAGYQFF,TGCGCCAGCAGCCAGGCCGCAGGATATCAGTTCTTC
TRBV28,TRBJ1-2,.,.,CASSLSGTSFGYTF,TGTGCCAGCAGTTTGAGCGGGACAAGCTTTGGCTACACCTTC
TRBV19,TRBJ2-1,TRBD2,.,CASIRGGGSYNEQFF,TGTGCCAGTATCCGTGGCGGGGGCTCCTACAATGAGCAGTTCTTC
TRBV2,TRBJ1-1,.,.,CASSEGQAFF,TGTGCCAGCAGTGAAGGCCAAGCTTTCTTT